This TCR beta chain came from a study of blood T cells in healthy people across ages. Study-wide results and caveats: Estimated diversity across one million T cells was deemed an underestimate.

PCR was performed a second time for about 6 to 12 cycles using a sample-barcoded 5' primer and a J-beta primer mix. The template-switch adaptor was a 5' adaptor with 12 random nucleotides. It tagged each cDNA molecule. Each of the samples gave a minimum of 2.5 million paired-end reads that contained CDR3. MiXCR was run by TCRdb on the 5' RACE reads, yielding one entry per CDR3 protein. The table has about 830,000 distinct CDR3 sequences, about 62% seen once. This clonotype was detected many times. The target antigen is unknown. Peripheral blood was drawn, approximately 9.7 milliliters per donor. Germline-derived CDR1 and CDR2 are SGHDT and YYEEEE. This CDR3 contains 12 residues. V lost 2 bases, J lost 8 bases, and 8 bases lay in between.

This receptor was identified in a man aged 25-45 years in good health. This sequence joins TRBV5-6 and TRBJ2-4; D is possibly TRBD1 (5 bases). The sample was blood. The CDR3 here is CASSLQEDIQYF. Written as DNA, the CDR3 is TGTGCCAGCAGCTTACAGGAAGACATTCAGTACTTC.